A single T cell receptor beta chain is shown here with its context. Germline V gene data show CDR1 as MNHNS and CDR2 as SASEGT. Trimming removed 1 base at V and 6 bases at J, with 5 bases between. The CDR3 extends over 12 amino acids. The data stem from a study of control samples from healthy donors and cancer patients. Only in-frame clones appear in the TCRdb table, and some are missing; sequencing was by immunoSEQ multiplex PCR. This sample has about 120,000 clones; 88% occur once, and the top ten carry around 3.5%. J is TRBJ2-3 and V is TRBV6-1; D ambiguous. The sequence derives from a woman aged 60 to 75 with lung cancer. The sample consisted of PBMCs. The CDR3 protein is CASSEVRDTQYF. The CDR3, as DNA: TGTGCCAGCAGTGAAGTGAGGGATACGCAGTATTTT.